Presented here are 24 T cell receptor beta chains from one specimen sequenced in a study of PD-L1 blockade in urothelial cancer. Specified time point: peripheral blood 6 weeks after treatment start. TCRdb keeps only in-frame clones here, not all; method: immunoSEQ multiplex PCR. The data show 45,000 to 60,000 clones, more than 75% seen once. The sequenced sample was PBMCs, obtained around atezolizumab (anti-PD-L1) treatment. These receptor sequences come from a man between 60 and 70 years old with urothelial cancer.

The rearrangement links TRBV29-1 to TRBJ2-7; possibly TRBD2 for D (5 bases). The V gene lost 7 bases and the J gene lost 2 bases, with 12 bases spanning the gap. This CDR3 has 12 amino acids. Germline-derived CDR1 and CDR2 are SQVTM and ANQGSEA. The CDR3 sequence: CSAEDWTYEQYF. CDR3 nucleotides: TGCAGCGCTGAGGACTGGACCTACGAGCAGTACTTC.

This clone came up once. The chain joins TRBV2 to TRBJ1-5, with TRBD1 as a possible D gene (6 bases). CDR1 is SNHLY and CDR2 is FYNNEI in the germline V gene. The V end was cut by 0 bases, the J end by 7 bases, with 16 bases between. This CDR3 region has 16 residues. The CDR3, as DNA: TGTGCCAGCAGTGAAGCCGACAGACAGGCAGGACAGCCCCAGCATTTT. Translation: CASSEADRQAGQPQHF.

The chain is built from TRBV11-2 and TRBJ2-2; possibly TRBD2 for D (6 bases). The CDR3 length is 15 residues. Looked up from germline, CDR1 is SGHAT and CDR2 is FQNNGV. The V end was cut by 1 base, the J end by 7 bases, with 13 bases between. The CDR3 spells CASSLAGVQGGELFF. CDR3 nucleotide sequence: TGTGCCAGCAGCTTAGCGGGGGTGCAGGGCGGGGAGCTGTTTTTT.

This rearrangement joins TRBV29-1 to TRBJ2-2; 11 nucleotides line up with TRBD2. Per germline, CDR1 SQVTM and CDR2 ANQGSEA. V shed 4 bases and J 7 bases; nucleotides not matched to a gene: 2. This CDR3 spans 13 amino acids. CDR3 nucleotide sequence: TGCAGCGTTGGACTAGCGGGAAACGGGGAGCTGTTTTTT. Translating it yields CSVGLAGNGELFF.

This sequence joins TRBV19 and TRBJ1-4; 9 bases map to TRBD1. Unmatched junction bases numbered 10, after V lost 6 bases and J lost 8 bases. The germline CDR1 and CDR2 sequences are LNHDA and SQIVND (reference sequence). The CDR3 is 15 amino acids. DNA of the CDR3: TGTGCCAGTAGCCCCGGGACAGGGTGGCAAGAAAAACTGTTTTTT. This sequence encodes CASSPGTGWQEKLFF. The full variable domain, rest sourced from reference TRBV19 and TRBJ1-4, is DGGITQSPKYLFRKEGQNVTLSCEQNLNHDAMYWYRQDPGQGLRLIYYSQIVNDFQKGDIAEGYSVSREKKESFPLTVTSAQKNPTAFYLCASSPGTGWQEKLFFGSGTQLSVL.

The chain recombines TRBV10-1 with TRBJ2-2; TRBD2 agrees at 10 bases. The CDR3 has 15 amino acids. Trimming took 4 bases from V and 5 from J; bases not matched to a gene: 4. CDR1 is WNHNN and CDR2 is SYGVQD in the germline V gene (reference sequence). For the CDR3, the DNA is TGCGCCAGCAGTGTTATTAGCGGGAGGACCGGGGAGCTGTTTTTT. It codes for CASSVISGRTGELFF.

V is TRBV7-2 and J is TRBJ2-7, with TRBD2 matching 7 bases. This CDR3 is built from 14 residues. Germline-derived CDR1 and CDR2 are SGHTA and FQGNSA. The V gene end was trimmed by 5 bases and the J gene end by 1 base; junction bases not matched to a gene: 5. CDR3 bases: TGTGCCAGCAGCCTTGGGGGGGGTTCCTACGAGCAGTACTTC. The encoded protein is CASSLGGGSYEQYF.

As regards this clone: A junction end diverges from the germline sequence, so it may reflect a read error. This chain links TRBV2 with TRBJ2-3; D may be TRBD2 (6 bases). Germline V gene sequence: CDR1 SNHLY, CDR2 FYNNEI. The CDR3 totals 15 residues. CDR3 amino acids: CATSGGVRSTDTQYF. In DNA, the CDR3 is TGTGCCACCAGTGGCGGGGTGCGGAGCACAGATACGCAGTATTTT.

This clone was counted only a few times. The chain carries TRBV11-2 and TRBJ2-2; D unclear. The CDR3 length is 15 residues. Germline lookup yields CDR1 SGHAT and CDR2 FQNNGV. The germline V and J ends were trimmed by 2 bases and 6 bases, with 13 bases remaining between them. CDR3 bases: TGTGCCAGCAGCTTATTCCTTTCACAGTCCGGGGAGCTGTTTTTT. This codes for CASSLFLSQSGELFF.

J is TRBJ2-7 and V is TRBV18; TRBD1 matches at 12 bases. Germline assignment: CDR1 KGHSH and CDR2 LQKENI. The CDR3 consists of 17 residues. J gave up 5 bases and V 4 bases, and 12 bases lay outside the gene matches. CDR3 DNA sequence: TGTGCCAGCTCACGGCGGCCGGGACAGGGGGCCCCTGACGAGCAGTACTTC. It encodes CASSRRPGQGAPDEQYF.

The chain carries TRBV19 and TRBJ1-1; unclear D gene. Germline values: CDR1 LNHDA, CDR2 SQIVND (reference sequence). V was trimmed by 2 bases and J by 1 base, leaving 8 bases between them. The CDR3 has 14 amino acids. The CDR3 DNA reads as TGTGCCAGTAGTATACAGGAAACGAACACTGAAGCTTTCTTT. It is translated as CASSIQETNTEAFF.

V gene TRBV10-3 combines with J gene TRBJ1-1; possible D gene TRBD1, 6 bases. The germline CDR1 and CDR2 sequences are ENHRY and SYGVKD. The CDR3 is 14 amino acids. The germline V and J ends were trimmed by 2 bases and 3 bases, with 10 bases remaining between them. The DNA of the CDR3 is TGTGCCATCAGTGAGACAGGGCTGGACACTGAAGCTTTCTTT. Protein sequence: CAISETGLDTEAFF.

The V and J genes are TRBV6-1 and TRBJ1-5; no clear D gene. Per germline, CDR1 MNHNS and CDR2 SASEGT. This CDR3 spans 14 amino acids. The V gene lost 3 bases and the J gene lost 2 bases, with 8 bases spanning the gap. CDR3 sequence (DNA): TGTGCCAGCAGTGATTACGAGGGCAATCAGCCCCAGCATTTT. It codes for CASSDYEGNQPQHF.

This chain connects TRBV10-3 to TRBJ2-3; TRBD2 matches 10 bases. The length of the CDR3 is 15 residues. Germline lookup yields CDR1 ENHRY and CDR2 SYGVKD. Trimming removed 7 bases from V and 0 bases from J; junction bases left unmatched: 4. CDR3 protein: CAIMSGRGSTDTQYF. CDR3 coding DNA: TGTGCCATCATGAGCGGGAGGGGAAGCACAGATACGCAGTATTTT.

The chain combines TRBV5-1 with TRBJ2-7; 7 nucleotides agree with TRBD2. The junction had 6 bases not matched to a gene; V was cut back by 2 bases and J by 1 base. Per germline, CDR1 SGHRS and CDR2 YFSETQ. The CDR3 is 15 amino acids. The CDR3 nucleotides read TGCGCCAGCAGCTTAAGAAGCGGGGAGTCCTACGAGCAGTACTTC. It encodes CASSLRSGESYEQYF.

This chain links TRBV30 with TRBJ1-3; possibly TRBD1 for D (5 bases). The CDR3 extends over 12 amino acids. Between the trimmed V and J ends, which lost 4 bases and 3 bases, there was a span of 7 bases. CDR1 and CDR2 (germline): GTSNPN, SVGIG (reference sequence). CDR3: CAWTGNGNTIYF. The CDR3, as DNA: TGTGCCTGGACAGGGAATGGAAACACCATATATTTT. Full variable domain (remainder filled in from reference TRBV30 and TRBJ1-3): SQTIHQWPATLVQPVGSPLSLECTVEGTSNPNLYWYRQAAGRGLQLLFYSVGIGQISSEVPQNLSASRPQDRQFILSSKKLLLSDSGFYLCAWTGNGNTIYFGEGSWLTVV.

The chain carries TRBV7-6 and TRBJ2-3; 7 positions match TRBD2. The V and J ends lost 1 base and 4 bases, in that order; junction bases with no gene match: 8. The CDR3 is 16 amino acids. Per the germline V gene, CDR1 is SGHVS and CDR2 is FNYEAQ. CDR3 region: CASSLGAGVGPDTQYF. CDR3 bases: TGTGCCAGCAGCTTAGGTGCGGGGGTGGGTCCAGATACGCAGTATTTT.

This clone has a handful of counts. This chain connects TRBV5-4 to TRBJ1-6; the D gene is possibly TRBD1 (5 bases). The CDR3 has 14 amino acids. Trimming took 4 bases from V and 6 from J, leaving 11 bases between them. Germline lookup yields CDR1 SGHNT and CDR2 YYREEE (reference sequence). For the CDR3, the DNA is TGTGCCAGCAGCGGGGAAAGGGGTAATTCACCCCTCCACTTT. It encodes CASSGERGNSPLHF.

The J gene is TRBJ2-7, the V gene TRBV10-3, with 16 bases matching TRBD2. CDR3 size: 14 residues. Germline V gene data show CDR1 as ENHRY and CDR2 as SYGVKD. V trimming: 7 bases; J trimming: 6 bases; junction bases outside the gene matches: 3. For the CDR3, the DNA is TGTGCCATCAAGGGGACTAGCGGGAGGGGCGAGCAGTACTTC. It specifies CAIKGTSGRGEQYF.

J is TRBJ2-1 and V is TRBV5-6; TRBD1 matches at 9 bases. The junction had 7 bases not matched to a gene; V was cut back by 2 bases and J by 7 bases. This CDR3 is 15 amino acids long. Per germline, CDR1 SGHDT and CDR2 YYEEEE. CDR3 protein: CASSLTDRGGNEQFF. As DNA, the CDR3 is TGTGCCAGCAGCTTAACGGACAGGGGCGGGAATGAGCAGTTCTTC.

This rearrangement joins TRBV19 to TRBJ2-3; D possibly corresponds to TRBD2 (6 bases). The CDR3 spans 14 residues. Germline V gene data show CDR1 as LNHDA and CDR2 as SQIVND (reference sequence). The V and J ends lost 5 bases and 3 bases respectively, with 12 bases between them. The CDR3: CASSPPGRTDTQYF. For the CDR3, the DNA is TGTGCCAGTAGTCCGCCGGGGAGGACAGATACGCAGTATTTT.

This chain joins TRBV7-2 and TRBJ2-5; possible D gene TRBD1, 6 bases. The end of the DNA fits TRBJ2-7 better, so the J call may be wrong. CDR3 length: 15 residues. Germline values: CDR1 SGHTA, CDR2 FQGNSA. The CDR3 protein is CASSLAATGALEQYF. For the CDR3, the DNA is TGTGCCAGCAGCTTAGCCGCGACAGGAGCCCTCGAGCAGTACTTC.

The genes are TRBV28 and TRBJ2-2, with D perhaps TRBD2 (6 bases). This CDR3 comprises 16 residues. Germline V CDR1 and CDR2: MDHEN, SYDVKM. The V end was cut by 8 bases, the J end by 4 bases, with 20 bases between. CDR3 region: CASGTGTPLFTGELFF. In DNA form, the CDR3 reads TGTGCCAGCGGTACCGGGACTCCTCTATTCACCGGGGAGCTGTTTTTT.

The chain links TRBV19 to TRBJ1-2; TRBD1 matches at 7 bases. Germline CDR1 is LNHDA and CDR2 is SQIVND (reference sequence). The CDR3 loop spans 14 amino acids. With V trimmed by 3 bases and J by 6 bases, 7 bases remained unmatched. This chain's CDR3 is CASSIYGTENGYTF. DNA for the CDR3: TGTGCCAGTAGTATCTACGGGACAGAAAATGGCTACACCTTC.